These 24 T cell receptor beta chains share one sample of origin, sequenced in a study of patients and donors after allogeneic stem cell transplantation. TCRdb reanalysed the RT-PCR reads using MiXCR and keeps one entry per CDR3 protein. The sample lists fewer than 500,000 distinct CDR3 sequences, roughly 16% occurring once. Sequencing used blood, either unsorted or a sorted T cell fraction (not recorded which). The receptors originated from a human donor who was either an allogeneic HSCT recipient or a stem cell or donor lymphocyte infusion donor (not recorded which). It is not recorded whose cells these are; they may come from a transplant donor.

This sequence joins TRBV10-3 and TRBJ2-7; D tentatively reads TRBD1 or TRBD2 (5 bases each). The CDR3 runs to 11 residues. The germline V and J ends were trimmed by 8 bases and 4 bases, with 9 bases remaining between them. The germline V gene encodes CDR1 ENHRY and CDR2 SYGVKD. CDR3 sequence reads: CAISWGYEQYF. CDR3 coding DNA: TGTGCCATCTCTTGGGGGTACGAGCAGTACTTC.

The genes are TRBV4-2 and TRBJ2-1; 7 positions agree with TRBD2. The CDR3 is made up of 16 amino acids. V was pared by 5 bases and J by 3 bases, with 10 bases of the junction left unmatched. Germline V gene sequence: CDR1 LGHNA, CDR2 YNFKEQ. The CDR3 spells CASSDSWPGGYNEQFF. As DNA, the CDR3 is TGTGCCAGCAGCGATTCTTGGCCGGGGGGCTACAATGAGCAGTTCTTC.

The CDR3 protein is CASSHRAINEKLFF. CDR3 in DNA: TGTGCCAGCAGCCACAGGGCCATTAATGAAAAACTGTTTTTT. The V and J genes are TRBV14 and TRBJ1-4, with D possibly being TRBD1 (5 bases). The CDR3 has 14 amino acids. The germline gives CDR1 SGHDN, CDR2 FVKESK. V was shortened by 3 bases and J by 4 bases, with 9 bases between the two germline ends.

In its sample, this clonotype was seen a few times. This CDR3 reads CASSLLGTGFHYF. In nucleotides, the CDR3 is TGTGCCAGCAGCCTCCTTGGGACAGGATTCCACTATTTT. V and J are TRBV3-1 and TRBJ2-3; 8 bases are shared with TRBD1. With 4 bases clipped from V and 15 bases from J, the junction kept 12 bases outside the gene matches. The V gene's germline CDR1 is LGHDT and CDR2 YNNKEL (reference sequence). The CDR3 has 13 residues.

The chain uses TRBV4-2 and TRBJ1-5; possibly TRBD1 for D (5 bases). The CDR3 is 13 amino acids. The germline CDR1 and CDR2 sequences are LGHNA and YNFKEQ. Trimming removed 3 bases at V and 4 bases at J, with 7 bases between. In DNA form, the CDR3 reads TGTGCCAGCAGCCACCGACAGAATCAGCCCCAGCATTTT. The encoded protein is CASSHRQNQPQHF.

This clonotype appeared a few times. V is TRBV12-3 or TRBV12-4 and J is TRBJ2-1; the match to TRBD2 covers 7 bases. The ends lost 4 bases at V and 1 base at J; junction bases unmatched: 4. The CDR3 spans 15 residues. This CDR3 is CASSSGGWSYNEQFF. CDR3 nucleotides: TGTGCCAGCAGTTCGGGGGGTTGGTCCTACAATGAGCAGTTCTTC.

Only a few counts were recorded for this clonotype. The genes are TRBV4-3 and TRBJ2-1; D perhaps matches TRBD1 (5 bases). Germline V gene sequence: CDR1 LGHNA, CDR2 YSLEER. The CDR3 contains 16 residues. V was clipped by 3 bases and J by 5 bases, with 17 bases between them. The CDR3 reads CASSQDQGGHDNEQFF. The CDR3 nucleotides read TGCGCCAGCAGCCAGGACCAGGGTGGGCATGACAATGAGCAGTTCTTC.

This clonotype was seen a handful of times. Mismatch with germline at one junction end may stem from a read error. The chain combines TRBV7-7 with TRBJ1-4; D perhaps matches TRBD1 (5 bases). The germline CDR1 and CDR2 sequences are SSHAT and FNYEAQ (reference sequence). The CDR3 loop spans 14 amino acids. The CDR3 reads CASSLAGLDEKLFF. CDR3 nucleotides: TGTGCTAGCAGCTTAGCAGGGTTGGATGAAAAACTGTTTTTT.

This clonotype was found a few times. The chain has TRBV2 and TRBJ2-1; 7 positions match TRBD2. V was clipped by 6 bases and J by 6 bases; unmatched bases: 11. Germline V gene sequence: CDR1 SNHLY, CDR2 FYNNEI. This CDR3 region has 15 residues. CDR3 in DNA: TGTGCCAGCAGCCGCCTTTTAGCGGGCCTCAATGAGCAGTTCTTC. It translates to CASSRLLAGLNEQFF.

The chain joins TRBV7-2 to TRBJ2-7; 10 bases map to TRBD1. The CDR3 has 16 residues. Germline CDR1 and CDR2: SGHTA and FQGNSA. V shed 5 bases, J shed 5 bases, and the junction held 12 bases outside the gene matches. In DNA, the CDR3 is TGTGCCAGCAGCCTTGGAACCGGGACAGGGGAGGACGAGCAGTACTTC. Translating gives CASSLGTGTGEDEQYF. The full variable domain, rest sourced from reference TRBV7-2 and TRBJ2-7, is GAGVSQSPSNKVTEKGKDVELRCDPISGHTALYWYRQSLGQGLEFLIYFQGNSAPDKSGLPSDRFSAERTGGSVSTLTIQRTQQEDSAVYLCASSLGTGTGEDEQYFGPGTRLTVT.

The chain is built from TRBV29-1 and TRBJ2-1; D is uncertain. The length of the CDR3 is 12 residues. Germline-derived CDR1 and CDR2 are SQVTM and ANQGSEA. The CDR3 is CSGKTDGDEQFF. Here the CDR3 DNA reads TGCAGTGGAAAAACGGATGGCGATGAGCAGTTCTTC.

Only a few counts were recorded for this clonotype. This chain joins TRBV7-3 and TRBJ2-6; D is unclear. Germline V gives CDR1 SGHTA, CDR2 FQGTGA. The CDR3 covers 15 residues. V lost 5 bases, J lost 1 base, and 9 bases lay in between. Here the CDR3 reads CASSRPLSGANVLTF. CDR3 DNA: TGTGCCAGCAGCCGGCCCTTGTCTGGGGCCAACGTCCTGACTTTC.

J is TRBJ1-2 and V is TRBV5-1; D gene unclear. Trimming pared 6 bases from V and 8 bases from J, leaving 17 bases between. This CDR3 has 13 amino acids. In germline, CDR1 is SGHRS, CDR2 YFSETQ. CDR3 nucleotide sequence: TGCGCCAGCACCGCGTCCTGGCAAGGGGGCTACACCTTC. It specifies CASTASWQGGYTF.

The V call is TRBV9, the J call TRBJ2-6; D remains unclear. Trimming left V 0 bases short and J 0 bases short, with 4 bases between. Germline loops: CDR1 SGDLS, CDR2 YYNGEE. This CDR3 region has 15 residues. The CDR3: CASSVERSGANVLTF. CDR3 nucleotide sequence: TGTGCCAGCAGCGTAGAGCGCTCTGGGGCCAACGTCCTGACTTTC.

V and J are TRBV4-1 and TRBJ2-1, with TRBD1 matching 9 bases. The CDR3 contains 17 residues. From germline, CDR1 is MGHRA and CDR2 YSYEKL. Losses at the gene ends were 0 bases for V and 9 bases for J; bases not matched to a gene: 12. The CDR3 nucleotides read TGCGCCAGCAGCCAAGAGATGCCGGGACAGGGTCGGGGTGAGCAGTTCTTC. Protein sequence: CASSQEMPGQGRGEQFF.

The chain links TRBV4-3 to TRBJ2-3, with 7 bases that match TRBD2. Germline lookup yields CDR1 LGHNA and CDR2 YSLEER. Trimming cost V 5 bases and J 2 bases; bases outside gene matches: 7. The CDR3 length is 15 residues. The CDR3 loop is CASSKGLDYTDTQYF. The CDR3 DNA reads as TGCGCCAGCAGCAAAGGACTAGACTACACAGATACGCAGTATTTT.

J is TRBJ2-2 and V is TRBV6-2 or TRBV6-3; the D gene is possibly TRBD2 (6 bases). CDR3 length: 18 amino acids. Germline V CDR1 and CDR2: MNHEY, SVGEGT. V lost 0 bases and J lost 1, with 15 bases in between. CDR3 nucleotide sequence: TGTGCCAGCAGTTACTCGACTCTTGGAGGGAGGAACACCGGGGAGCTGTTTTTT. Translated, it gives CASSYSTLGGRNTGELFF.

The chain combines TRBV25-1 with TRBJ2-7, with 10 nucleotides matching TRBD1. Trimming removed 2 bases from V and 6 bases from J; junction bases left unmatched: 4. This CDR3 spans 14 amino acids. The germline V gene encodes CDR1 MGHDK and CDR2 SYGVNS. The CDR3 loop reads CASSEAGTGAEQYF. The CDR3 DNA is TGTGCCAGCAGTGAAGCCGGGACAGGGGCCGAGCAGTACTTC.

V usage is TRBV2 and J usage is TRBJ1-1; D is uncertain. Trimming removed 6 bases from V and 4 bases from J, with 3 bases in between. CDR1 is SNHLY, CDR2 FYNNEI, per germline. CDR3 length: 10 amino acids. The CDR3 DNA follows: TGTGCCAGCAGGTTCACTGAAGCTTTCTTT. Its translation: CASRFTEAFF.

The rearrangement links TRBV5-6 to TRBJ1-4; D gene unclear. The V gene lost 0 bases and the J gene lost 10 bases, with 7 bases spanning the gap. CDR3 length: 12 residues. Germline V gene sequence: CDR1 SGHDT, CDR2 YYEEEE. Here the CDR3 DNA reads TGTGCCAGCAGCTTGGATCCCAGAAAACTGTTTTTT. Translated, it gives CASSLDPRKLFF.

This clonotype was detected only a few times. V usage is TRBV5-1 and J usage is TRBJ2-7, with 13 bases that match TRBD2. The germline V gene encodes CDR1 SGHRS and CDR2 YFSETQ. Unmatched junction bases numbered 7, after V lost 4 bases and J lost 0 bases. The CDR3 loop spans 17 amino acids. CDR3 DNA: TGCGCCAGCAGCACGGGACTAGCGGGACTCCTCTCCTACGAGCAGTACTTC. Its protein product is CASSTGLAGLLSYEQYF.

The V and J genes are TRBV28 and TRBJ1-4; D might be TRBD1 (6 bases). Trimming shortened V by 1 base and J by 5 bases, and 14 bases separated the two germline ends. This CDR3 is built from 16 residues. From germline, CDR1 is MDHEN and CDR2 SYDVKM. The CDR3 is CASSLLGKRGNEKLFF. The CDR3 DNA reads TGTGCCAGCAGTTTATTAGGGAAGAGGGGGAATGAAAAACTGTTTTTT.

There are many counts of this clonotype. The chain has TRBV6-2 or TRBV6-3 and TRBJ2-2, with D perhaps TRBD2 (5 bases). This CDR3 region has 12 residues. Trimming cost V 7 bases and J 5 bases, with 8 bases left between them. The germline V gene has CDR1 MNHEY and CDR2 SVGEGT. This CDR3 reads CASKRGTGELFF. Written as DNA, the CDR3 is TGTGCCAGCAAAAGAGGGACCGGGGAGCTGTTTTTT.

This chain joins TRBV2 and TRBJ2-3; the match to TRBD2 covers 13 bases. The CDR3 is 15 residues long. The J segment lost 5 bases and the V segment lost 4 bases, leaving 3 bases of the junction unmatched. CDR1 and CDR2 (germline): SNHLY, FYNNEI. The CDR3: CASSAGTSGEDTQYF. CDR3 DNA sequence: TGTGCCAGCAGTGCCGGGACTAGCGGGGAAGATACGCAGTATTTT.